This T cell receptor (beta chain) appears in the sequencing data of a study of Siglec-9 on CD8 T cells in melanoma (dated by TCRdb to about 2019). Some background on the complete study: The study investigated Siglec-9 expression on CD8+ T cells and the role of Siglec-9 in regulating T cells in the melanoma tumor microenvironment. Broader findings and caveats from the paper: An effector memory CD8+ T-cell subset that appeared to accumulate within melanoma tumors was reported to be marked and regulated by Siglec-9.

Libraries were constructed by the immunoSEQ multiplex PCR assay. The clones in this table, taken by TCRdb from immuneACCESS, are in-frame only. Not every clone is retained; where verified, under half of the shortfall comes from an unresolved V gene, and the cause of the rest is unknown. The sample data list 25,000 to 30,000 clones, and 80% of these were observed just once. The top ten constitute approximately 6% of the sample. The CDR3 covers 14 residues, taking in both the cysteine and the phenylalanine. This entry keeps only the CDR3 DNA: 42 bases, framed from base 1. Relative to germline, V is 0 bases shorter and J is 4 bases shorter, with 11 bases between their ends. CDR1 is given as SGHRS and CDR2 as YFSETQ, both from the germline V gene. Note on this clone: Its target antigen remains unknown. Base qualities were left out, and no much larger clone turns up one base away.

Here the chain combines TRBV5-1 and TRBJ2-7; no D segment can be confidently identified. Sequenced material: Siglec-9- CD8+ T cells sorted from blood. The cell subset or site label, read with the paper, signifies: CD8 T cells lacking Siglec-9. The clonotype comes from a human donor in good health. CDR3 protein: CASSLDGPVYEQYF. The DNA reads TGCGCCAGCAGCTTGGACGGACCCGTATACGAGCAGTACTTC.